A selection of T cell receptor beta chains follows, all from one sample in a study of cytomegalovirus exposure and HLA in healthy donors. Sequencing was performed with immunoSEQ multiplex PCR; in TCRdb, only in-frame clones are kept and a portion is missing. The table shows some 180,000 clones, with around a tenth occurring only once. Sequenced sample: PBMCs. The receptor source for this set is a woman younger than 45 in good health and CMV-seropositive. CDR3s include the opening cysteine and the closing phenylalanine or tryptophan. The order of the fields is D gene, clone size, J gene, V gene, CDR3 DNA, CDR3 protein. A D gene is named only where the DNA matches it firmly. Size tells how often a clone was seen (once, few, many) or the class of an expanded clone, and some rows leave it out.

D gene: TRBD2
clone size: -
J gene: TRBJ2-1
V gene: TRBV6-4
CDR3 DNA: TGTGCCAGCAGTGAAATGGGTGCTAGCGGGAATGAGCAGTTCTTC
CDR3 protein: CASSEMGASGNEQFF

D gene: -
clone size: -
J gene: TRBJ1-2
V gene: TRBV6-1
CDR3 DNA: TGTGCCAGCAGCTACCCCGAATATGGCTACACCTTC
CDR3 protein: CASSYPEYGYTF

D gene: -
clone size: -
J gene: TRBJ1-5
V gene: TRBV27
CDR3 DNA: TGTGCCAGCAGTTACACAGGGACGCAGCCCCAGCATTTT
CDR3 protein: CASSYTGTQPQHF

D gene: TRBD2
clone size: -
J gene: TRBJ2-3
V gene: TRBV23-1
CDR3 DNA: TGCGCCAGCAGCTGGTGGGGGGGGACTAGCGCTCACACAGATACGCAGTATTTT
CDR3 protein: CASSWWGGTSAHTDTQYF

D gene: -
clone size: -
J gene: TRBJ1-5
V gene: TRBV19
CDR3 DNA: TGTGCCAGTAGTATCAGATCTGATGTGAGCAATCAGCCCCAGCATTTT
CDR3 protein: CASSIRSDVSNQPQHF

D gene: TRBD2
clone size: few
J gene: TRBJ2-5
V gene: TRBV13
CDR3 DNA: TGTGCCAGCAGCCCGGGACTAGCGGGGATTAGTGACCAAGAGACCCAGTACTTC
CDR3 protein: CASSPGLAGISDQETQYF

D gene: -
clone size: -
J gene: TRBJ2-7
V gene: TRBV11-2
CDR3 DNA: TGTGCCAGCAGCGTCTTAGCGGATTCCTACGAGCAGTACTTC
CDR3 protein: CASSVLADSYEQYF

D gene: TRBD2
clone size: -
J gene: TRBJ2-7
V gene: TRBV4-2
CDR3 DNA: TGTGCCAGCAGCCCCTCTAGGACTAGCGGGAGGGCCAACGAGCAGTACTTC
CDR3 protein: CASSPSRTSGRANEQYF

D gene: -
clone size: few
J gene: TRBJ2-7
V gene: TRBV18
CDR3 DNA: TGTGCCAGCTCACCACATGCGACGGGGGGCGCTGGGCAGTACTTC
CDR3 protein: CASSPHATGGAGQYF

D gene: TRBD2
clone size: -
J gene: TRBJ2-7
V gene: TRBV5-4
CDR3 DNA: TGTGCCAGCACCATATATAGCGGGAGGGCCAACGAGCAGTACTTC
CDR3 protein: CASTIYSGRANEQYF

D gene: TRBD1
clone size: -
J gene: TRBJ1-6
V gene: TRBV30
CDR3 DNA: TGTGCCTACCAGGGACAGGGTGGTTTTAATTCACCCCTCCACTTT
CDR3 protein: CAYQGQGGFNSPLHF